This T cell receptor beta chain was profiled in a study of shared clonotypes between healthy human individuals. The study's findings and limits: The sharing of about 5% of naive CD4 clonotypes was seen across a handful of donors.

For this clone: The antigen remains unidentified.

Some clones are missing from TCRdb's copy, which holds only in-frame ones; the method was immunoSEQ multiplex PCR. The sample lists fewer than 3 million clones; less than 95% were seen once. Sequenced sample: naive CD4+ T cells from PBMCs. Subset specified: CD45RA+ positively selected. The receptor was derived from a man aged 18 to 29 in good health. Some clones in this sample may be carry-over from other donors' samples.

This CDR3 reads CASSSGTGGQIEQFF. In nucleotides, the CDR3 is TGTGCCAGCAGTTCCGGGACAGGGGGTCAGATTGAGCAGTTCTTC. The gene calls are TRBV27 and TRBJ2-1, with 11 bases identical to TRBD1. There are 15 residues in the CDR3. Germline V lookup: CDR1 MNHEY, CDR2 SMNVEV (reference sequence). Trimming cost V 4 bases and J 9 bases; bases outside gene matches: 8.